The 14 T cell receptor beta chains below all came from one sample that was sequenced in a study of cytomegalovirus exposure and HLA in healthy donors. In the PCR, 60 Vbeta and 13 Jbeta primers were used. Clones were read by immunoSEQ multiplex PCR, and TCRdb kept only the in-frame ones, dropping some. The sample yields roughly 140,000 clones, 75% to 85% seen once. Sequenced sample: PBMCs. Receptors were obtained from a man in his forties in good health and CMV-seronegative.

The chain combines TRBV30 with TRBJ1-2; D is unclear. Germline V gene lookup returns CDR1 GTSNPN and CDR2 SVGIG (reference sequence). V shed 0 bases and J shed 0 bases, with 5 bases lying between them. There are 13 residues in the CDR3. This CDR3 is CAWSVSTNYGYTF. The CDR3 region has the DNA TGTGCCTGGAGTGTTTCTACTAACTATGGCTACACCTTC.

The rearrangement links TRBV6-1 to TRBJ1-3; D not certain. V lost 1 base to trimming and J lost 0 bases, with 13 bases between them. The CDR3 contains 17 residues. CDR1 and CDR2 from the germline V gene are MNHNS and SASEGT. The CDR3 nucleotides are TGTGCCAGCAGTGAAGTATCTTTGGGAGGCTCTGGAAACACCATATATTTT. This sequence encodes CASSEVSLGGSGNTIYF.

The rearrangement joins TRBV6-5 to TRBJ1-1; D may be TRBD1 (5 bases). The CDR3 length is 15 residues. The V end lost 2 bases, the J end lost 1 base, and 11 bases lay between the germline ends. Germline V lookup: CDR1 MNHEY, CDR2 SVGAGI. As DNA, the CDR3 is TGTGCCAGCAGTTACAGGGGATTAGGGAACACTGAAGCTTTCTTT. Amino acid sequence: CASSYRGLGNTEAFF.

The rearrangement uses TRBV9 and TRBJ1-5, with D unresolved. The CDR3 contains 14 residues. Trimming pared 0 bases from V and 0 bases from J, leaving 4 bases between. Per germline, CDR1 SGDLS and CDR2 YYNGEE. In nucleotides, the CDR3 is TGTGCCAGCAGCGTAGCCGGTAGCAATCAGCCCCAGCATTTT. Translated, it gives CASSVAGSNQPQHF.

This clone appeared once. The V call is TRBV4-1, the J call TRBJ1-6; tentative D call: TRBD1 (6 bases). CDR1 MGHRA and CDR2 YSYEKL come from the germline V gene. The V and J ends lost 11 bases and 4 bases respectively, with 15 bases between them. This CDR3 is 14 amino acids long. The CDR3 bases are TGCGCCGGCAATATAGGACAGTATAATTCACCCCTCCACTTT. Its translation is CAGNIGQYNSPLHF.

This clone was found once. The chain joins TRBV30 to TRBJ1-5, with TRBD1 identical over 9 bases. Unmatched junction bases numbered 3, after V lost 0 bases and J lost 6 bases. The CDR3 runs 14 residues. Germline CDR1 GTSNPN, CDR2 SVGIG (reference sequence). The DNA for the CDR3 is TGTGCCTGGAGTGTACAGGACAGGGGTCAGCCCCAGCATTTT. Its translation is CAWSVQDRGQPQHF.

The chain carries TRBV5-1 and TRBJ1-4, with 10 bases that match TRBD1. Trimming at V came to 4 bases and at J to 2 bases, leaving 11 bases not matched to a gene. This CDR3 has 18 residues. Germline V lookup: CDR1 SGHRS, CDR2 YFSETQ. CDR3 region: CASSTAVPGQGTNEKLFF. The CDR3 DNA is TGCGCCAGCAGCACCGCCGTCCCGGGACAGGGGACTAATGAAAAACTGTTTTTT. The complete variable domain, with remaining parts taken from reference TRBV5-1 and TRBJ1-4, reads KAGVTQTPRYLIKTRGQQVTLSCSPISGHRSVSWYQQTPGQGLQFLFEYFSETQRNKGNFPGRFSGRQFSNSRSEMNVSTLELGDSALYLCASSTAVPGQGTNEKLFFGSGTQLSVL.

The chain has TRBV2 and TRBJ2-2; 7 bases map to TRBD1. CDR3 length equals 15 residues. The V and J ends lost 6 bases and 2 bases, in that order; junction bases with no gene match: 6. Germline CDR1 is SNHLY and CDR2 is FYNNEI. As DNA, the CDR3 is TGTGCCAGCAGGGGGACAGTTACCAACACCGGGGAGCTGTTTTTT. The encoded protein is CASRGTVTNTGELFF.

The chain has TRBV5-6 and TRBJ2-3; 7 bases map to TRBD1. The CDR3 extends over 15 amino acids. CDR1 SGHDT and CDR2 YYEEEE come from the germline V gene. V was clipped by 5 bases and J by 3 bases; unmatched bases: 9. For the CDR3, the DNA is TGTGCCAGCAGACCCACAGGGGCAGGGACAGATACGCAGTATTTT. It specifies CASRPTGAGTDTQYF.

V is TRBV6-5 and J is TRBJ2-7; TRBD1 agrees at 7 bases. There are 16 residues in the CDR3. CDR1 and CDR2 (germline): MNHEY, SVGAGI. The J segment lost 3 bases and the V segment lost 3 bases, leaving 11 bases of the junction unmatched. CDR3 residues: CASSYTRTGKNYEQYF. The CDR3 nucleotides are TGTGCCAGCAGTTATACCCGGACAGGAAAAAACTACGAGCAGTACTTC.

The CDR3 bases are TGTGCCAGCAGTGAACCACTAGGGAGCTCTGGAAACACCATATATTTT. As protein: CASSEPLGSSGNTIYF. The chain uses TRBV25-1 and TRBJ1-3; D not certain. V was pared by 2 bases and J by 0 bases, with 11 bases between. The CDR3 runs 16 residues. Germline CDR1 is MGHDK and CDR2 is SYGVNS. Complete variable domain (other parts from reference TRBV25-1 and TRBJ1-3): EADIYQTPRYLVIGTGKKITLECSQTMGHDKMYWYQQDPGMELHLIHYSYGVNSTEKGDLSSESTVSRIRTEHFPLTLESARPSHTSQYLCASSEPLGSSGNTIYFGEGSWLTVV.

The chain is built from TRBV6-5 and TRBJ2-1; 7 bases map to TRBD2. The CDR3 is 13 amino acids. CDR1 is MNHEY, CDR2 SVGAGI, per germline. Unmatched junction bases numbered 6, after V lost 6 bases and J lost 7 bases. The CDR3 DNA sequence: TGTGCCAGCAGCCCCCCGGGACTAAATGAGCAGTTCTTC. This encodes CASSPPGLNEQFF.

The V and J genes are TRBV5-1 and TRBJ2-6; tentative D call: TRBD2 (6 bases). The germline V and J ends were trimmed by 2 bases and 2 bases, with 11 bases remaining between them. The CDR3 is 16 residues long. CDR1 is SGHRS, CDR2 YFSETQ, per germline. CDR3 sequence (DNA): TGCGCCAGCAGCTTAGTGGGGGGTGCTGGGGCCAACGTCCTGACTTTC. Protein: CASSLVGGAGANVLTF.

This clone appeared a few times. The chain uses TRBV7-2 and TRBJ1-1, with D hard to call. V lost 0 bases to trimming and J lost 0 bases, with 11 bases between them. CDR1 is SGHTA, CDR2 FQGNSA, per germline. The CDR3 consists of 16 residues. The CDR3 sequence is CASSLAKGGMNTEAFF. Here the CDR3 DNA reads TGTGCCAGCAGCTTAGCTAAGGGAGGAATGAACACTGAAGCTTTCTTT.